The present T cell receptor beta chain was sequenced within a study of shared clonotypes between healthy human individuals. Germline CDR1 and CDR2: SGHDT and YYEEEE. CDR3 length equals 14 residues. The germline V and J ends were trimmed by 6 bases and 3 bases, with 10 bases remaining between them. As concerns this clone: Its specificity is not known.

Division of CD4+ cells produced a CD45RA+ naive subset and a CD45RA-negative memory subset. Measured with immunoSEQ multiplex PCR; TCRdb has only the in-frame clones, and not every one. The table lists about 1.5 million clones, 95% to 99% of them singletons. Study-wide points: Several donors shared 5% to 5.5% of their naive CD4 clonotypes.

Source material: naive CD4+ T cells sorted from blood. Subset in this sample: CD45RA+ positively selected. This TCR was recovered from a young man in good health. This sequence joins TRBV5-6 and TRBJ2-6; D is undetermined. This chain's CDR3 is CASTRLSGANVLTF. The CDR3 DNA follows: TGTGCCAGCACCCGACTCAGTGGGGCCAACGTCCTGACTTTC.